This T cell receptor (beta chain) derives from a study of blood T cell repertoires in COVID-19. Background on the study: Samples of COVID-19 (acute and convalescent) were obtained from the United States, Italy and Spain. The analysed material was cDNA or gDNA that came from T cells, B-cell-depleted T cells, or PBMCs.

The germline gives CDR1 SGHAT, CDR2 FQNNGV. There are 17 residues in the CDR3. V lost 5 bases and J lost 7; bases outside the gene matches: 11. As processed by the authors: Estimation of nucleated cell counts relied on the amplification of reference gene primers. Sequenced by immunoSEQ multiplex PCR; TCRdb stores in-frame clones only, minus some. V and J calls and clone size come straight from that table; D and trimming were deduced from the DNA. This table has roughly 57,000 clones, more than 60% appearing once. The rearrangement links TRBV11-2 to TRBJ2-1; 13 nucleotides line up with TRBD2. The sample consisted of peripheral blood. The source is a woman aged 70-85 years with acute or convalescent COVID-19. The CDR3 DNA follows: TGTGCCAGCAGCGCCTCTCCACTAGCGGGGGGGCTGAATGAGCAGTTCTTC. The encoded protein is CASSASPLAGGLNEQFF.